This TCR beta chain is drawn from a study of type 1 and type 2 diabetes patients. Across the study: Samples came from type 1 diabetic, type 2 diabetic or nondiabetic people, recruited in China.

Amplification started from genomic DNA. The TCR beta CDR3 region was amplified using 30 forward and 13 reverse primers. TCRdb independently ran MiXCR on the multiplex PCR reads; one entry per CDR3 protein. The sample has 250,000 to 300,000 distinct CDR3 sequences, 45% to 60% seen once. Germline values: CDR1 DFQATT, CDR2 SNEGSKA (reference sequence). The CDR3 sequence is 15 residues long. Between the trimmed V and J ends, which lost 3 bases and 2 bases, there was a span of 13 bases. Findings and caveats of the study: V and J gene usage correlated at roughly 0.97 between type 2 diabetes and control samples. A median of one highly-expanded CD4+ clone, covering under 5% of reads, occurred in type 2 diabetes. Age and gender were not matched between study groups, possibly biasing interpretation.

Concerning this clonotype itself: Antigen unknown.

The J gene is TRBJ1-4, the V gene TRBV20-1, with D perhaps matching TRBD1 (6 bases). The sample consisted of peripheral blood mononuclear cells (PBMCs). The TCR was taken from a man younger than 30 with type 2 diabetes. Here the CDR3 DNA reads TGCAGTGCTAGCGTCCCACAGGGTACTAATGAAAAACTGTTTTTT. It translates to CSASVPQGTNEKLFF.